This TCR beta chain was recovered during a study of T cells after yellow fever vaccination. The trim removed 3 bases at V and 10 bases at J, leaving 9 bases unmatched. This CDR3 has 16 residues. Germline V gene lookup returns CDR1 SGHRS and CDR2 YFSETQ. This clonotype turned up a few times. TCRdb ran MiXCR on the 5' RACE reads and lists one entry per CDR3 protein. The table has under 150,000 distinct CDR3 sequences, about 15% seen once. The sample was CD8+ T cells sorted from PBMCs, taken 5 days after the yellow fever booster vaccination. The chain joins TRBV5-1 to TRBJ1-6; TRBD1 agrees at 11 bases. The receptor's source is a man between 18 and 29 years old who received the YFV17D yellow fever vaccine. CDR3 nucleotides: TGCGCCAGCAGCTATCGCGGGACAGGGGGACGATCACCCCTCCACTTT. Its protein is CASSYRGTGGRSPLHF.